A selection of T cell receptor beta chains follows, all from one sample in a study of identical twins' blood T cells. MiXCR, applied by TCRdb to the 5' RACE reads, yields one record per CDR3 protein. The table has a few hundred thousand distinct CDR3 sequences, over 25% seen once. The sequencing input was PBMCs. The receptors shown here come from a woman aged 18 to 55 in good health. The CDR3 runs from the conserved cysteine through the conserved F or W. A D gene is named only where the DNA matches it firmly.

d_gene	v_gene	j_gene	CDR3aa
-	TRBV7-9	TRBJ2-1	CASSRPSTSEQFF
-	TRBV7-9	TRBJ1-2	CVSSDQGGNYGYTF
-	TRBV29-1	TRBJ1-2	CSVEGTGSGYGYTF
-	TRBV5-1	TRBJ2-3	CASSSGALGTDTQYF
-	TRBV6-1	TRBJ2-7	CASSNTGSSYEQYF
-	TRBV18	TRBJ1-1	CASSPTRLAEAFF
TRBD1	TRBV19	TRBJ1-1	CASSSWTGDEAFF
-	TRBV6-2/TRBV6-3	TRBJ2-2	CASTIVGELFF
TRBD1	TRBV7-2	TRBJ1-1	CASSFDRERAFF
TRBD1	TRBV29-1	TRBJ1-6	CSVRQGWNSPLHF
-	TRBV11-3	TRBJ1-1	CASSLGAGREAFF
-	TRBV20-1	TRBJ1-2	CSARDLGSYGYTF
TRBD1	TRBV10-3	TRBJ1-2	CAISVTGGVGCTF
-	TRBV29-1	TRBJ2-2	CSVDGPNTGELFF
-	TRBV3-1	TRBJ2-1	CASSPTGAVANEQFF
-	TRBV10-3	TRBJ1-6	CASTTGRANSPLHF
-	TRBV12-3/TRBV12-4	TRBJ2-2	CASSRPGLYSYTGELFF
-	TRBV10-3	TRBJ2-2	CAISESRDTGELFF
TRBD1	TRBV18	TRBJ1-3	CASSPKDRVFGNTIYF
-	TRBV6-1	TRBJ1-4	CASSEAPGAGPNEKLFF
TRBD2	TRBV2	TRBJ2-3	CASSDTSGYWDTQYF
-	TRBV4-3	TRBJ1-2	CASSPLRGAPGGYTF
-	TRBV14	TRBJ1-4	CASSRTTNEKLFF
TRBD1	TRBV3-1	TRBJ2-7	CASSQGYRGFEQYF
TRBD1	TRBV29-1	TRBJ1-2	CSASGGSLFGYTF
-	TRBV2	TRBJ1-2	CASSSQAGSHYGYTF
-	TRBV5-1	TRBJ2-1	CASNLIRGEQFF
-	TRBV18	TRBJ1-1	CASSPYPGPNTEAFF
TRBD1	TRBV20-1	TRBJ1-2	CSATGQSYGYDTF
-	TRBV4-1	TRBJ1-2	CASSQAGFSNYGYTF
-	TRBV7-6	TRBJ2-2	CASSLEGGKVTGELFF
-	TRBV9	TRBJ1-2	CASSGAAYTF
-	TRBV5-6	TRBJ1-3	CASSLFGQAGNTIYF
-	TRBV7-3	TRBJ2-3	CASSPAQASTQYF
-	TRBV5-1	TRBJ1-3	CASSLNPKSFYSGNTIYF
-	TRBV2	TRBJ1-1	CANQQRNLNTEAFF
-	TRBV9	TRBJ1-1	CASSATGLVTEAFF
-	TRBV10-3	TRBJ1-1	CAISAGWAEAFF
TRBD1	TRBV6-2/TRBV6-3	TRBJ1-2	CASSYRQGRGYTF
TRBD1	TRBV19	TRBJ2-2	CASSSQGALDTGELFF
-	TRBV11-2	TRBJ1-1	CASSPGDEAFF
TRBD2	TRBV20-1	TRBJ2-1	CSALGLADNEQFF